Listed here are 2 T cell receptor beta chains from one sample, sequenced in a study of T cells after posttransplantation cyclophosphamide. Method: immunoSEQ multiplex PCR; TCRdb's copy keeps in-frame clones and lacks some. This repertoire holds 35,000 to 55,000 clones, and none appear only once. The sample consisted of PBMCs. Source of these receptors: a man in his forties or fifties in good health, CMV-negative, and a related stem cell transplant donor.

This clone has more than one count but fewer than ten. The chain has TRBV5-5 and TRBJ2-3, with D unresolved. Trimming stripped 2 bases from V and 2 bases from J, with 9 bases between. CDR1 is SGHKS, CDR2 YYEKEE, per germline (reference sequence). The length of the CDR3 is 14 residues. CDR3 amino acids: CASSFGLNTDTQYF. CDR3 in DNA: TGTGCCAGCAGCTTCGGTCTGAACACAGATACGCAGTATTTT.

This clone has ten or more counts. The chain uses TRBV19 and TRBJ2-2, with D maybe TRBD2 (5 bases). This CDR3 has 14 residues. In germline, CDR1 is LNHDA, CDR2 SQIVND (reference sequence). V was pared by 7 bases and J by 1 base, with 10 bases between. The CDR3 DNA follows: TGTGCCAGTATCCGGGATGGGAACACCGGGGAGCTGTTTTTT. It encodes CASIRDGNTGELFF.